The present T cell receptor (beta chain) was sequenced within a study of brain T cells in children with intractable seizures. The CDR3 is 15 amino acids. Clones were read by immunoSEQ multiplex PCR, and TCRdb kept only the in-frame ones, dropping some. In the table there are 88,000 or so clones, under 95% of which are singletons. The source material was peripheral blood, sampled at surgery. The TCR sequence derives from a girl aged 2-9 years with Rasmussen encephalitis and intractable seizures. The chain links TRBV21-1 to TRBJ1-5; the DNA was not compared with TRBD1, the D call given in the table. TRBV21-1 is a pseudogene locus. The DNA of the CDR3 is TGTGCCAGCAGCAATCGACAGGGAGGAGGTCAGCCCCAGCATTTT. Encoded protein: CASSNRQGGGQPQHF.